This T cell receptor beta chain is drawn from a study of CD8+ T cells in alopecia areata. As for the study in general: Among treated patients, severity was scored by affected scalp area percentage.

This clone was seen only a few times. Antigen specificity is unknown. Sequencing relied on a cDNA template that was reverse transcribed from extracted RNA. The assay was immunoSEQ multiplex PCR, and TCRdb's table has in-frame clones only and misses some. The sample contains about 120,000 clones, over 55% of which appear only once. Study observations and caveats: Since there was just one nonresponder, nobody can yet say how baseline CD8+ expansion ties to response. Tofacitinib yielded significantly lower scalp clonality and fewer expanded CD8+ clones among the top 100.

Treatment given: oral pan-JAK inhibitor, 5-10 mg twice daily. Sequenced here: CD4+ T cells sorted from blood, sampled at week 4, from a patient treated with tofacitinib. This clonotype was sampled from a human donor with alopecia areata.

The CDR3 sequence is CASSLRDLLVGEKLFF. DNA for the CDR3: TGTGCCAGCAGTCTAAGGGACCTCCTGGTGGGTGAAAAACTGTTTTTT. The genes are TRBV28 and TRBJ1-4, with a tentative D call TRBD1 (5 bases). The CDR3 consists of 16 residues. The germline CDR1 and CDR2 sequences are MDHEN and SYDVKM. Trimming pared 5 bases from V and 7 bases from J, leaving 20 bases between.